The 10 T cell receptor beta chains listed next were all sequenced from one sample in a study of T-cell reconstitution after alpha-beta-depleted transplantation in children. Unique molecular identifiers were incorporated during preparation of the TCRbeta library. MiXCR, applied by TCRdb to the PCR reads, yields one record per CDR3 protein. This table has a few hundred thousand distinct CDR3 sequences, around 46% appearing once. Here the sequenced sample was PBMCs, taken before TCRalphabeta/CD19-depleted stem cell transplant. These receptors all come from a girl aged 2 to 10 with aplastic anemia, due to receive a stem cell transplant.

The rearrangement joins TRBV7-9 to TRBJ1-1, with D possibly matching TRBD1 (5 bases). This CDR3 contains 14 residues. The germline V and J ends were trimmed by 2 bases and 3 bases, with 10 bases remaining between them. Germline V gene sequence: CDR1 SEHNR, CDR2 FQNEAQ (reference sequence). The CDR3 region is CASSLPQGYTEAFF. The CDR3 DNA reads TGTGCCAGCAGCTTACCTCAGGGTTACACTGAAGCTTTCTTT.

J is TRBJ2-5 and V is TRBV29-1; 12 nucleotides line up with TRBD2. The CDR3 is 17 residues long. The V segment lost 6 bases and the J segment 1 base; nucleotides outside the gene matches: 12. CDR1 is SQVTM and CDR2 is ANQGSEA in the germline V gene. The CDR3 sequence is CSVPTSGGCRGQETQYF. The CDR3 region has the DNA TGCAGCGTCCCTACTAGCGGGGGGTGTCGGGGCCAAGAGACCCAGTACTTC.

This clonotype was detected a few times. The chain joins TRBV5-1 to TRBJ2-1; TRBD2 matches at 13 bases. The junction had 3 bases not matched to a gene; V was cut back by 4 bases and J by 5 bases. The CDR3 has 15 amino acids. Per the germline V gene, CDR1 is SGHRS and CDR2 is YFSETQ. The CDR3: CASSAGLAGNNEQFF. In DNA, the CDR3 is TGCGCCAGCAGCGCGGGACTAGCGGGGAACAATGAGCAGTTCTTC. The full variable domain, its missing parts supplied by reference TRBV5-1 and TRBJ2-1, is KAGVTQTPRYLIKTRGQQVTLSCSPISGHRSVSWYQQTPGQGLQFLFEYFSETQRNKGNFPGRFSGRQFSNSRSEMNVSTLELGDSALYLCASSAGLAGNNEQFFGPGTRLTVL.

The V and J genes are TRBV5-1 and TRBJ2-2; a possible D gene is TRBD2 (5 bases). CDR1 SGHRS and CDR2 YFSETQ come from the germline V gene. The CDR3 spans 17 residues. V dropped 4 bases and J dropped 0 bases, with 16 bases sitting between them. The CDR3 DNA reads TGCGCCAGCAGCCCAACGCGAGGGTTCGCGAACACCGGGGAGCTGTTTTTT. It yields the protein CASSPTRGFANTGELFF.

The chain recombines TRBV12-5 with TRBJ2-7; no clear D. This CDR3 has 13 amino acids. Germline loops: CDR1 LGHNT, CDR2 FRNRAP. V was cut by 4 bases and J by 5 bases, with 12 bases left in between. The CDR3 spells CASGWTMGDEQYF. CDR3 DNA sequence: TGTGCTAGTGGTTGGACGATGGGTGACGAGCAGTACTTC.

The CDR3 region is CASSVLPDRGETQYF. CDR3 nucleotides: TGTGCCAGCAGCGTCCTTCCTGACAGGGGAGAGACCCAGTACTTC. The chain uses TRBV9 and TRBJ2-5, with 8 bases lining up with TRBD1. Unmatched junction bases numbered 7, after V lost 2 bases and J lost 4 bases. This CDR3 comprises 15 residues. Germline CDR1 and CDR2: SGDLS and YYNGEE.

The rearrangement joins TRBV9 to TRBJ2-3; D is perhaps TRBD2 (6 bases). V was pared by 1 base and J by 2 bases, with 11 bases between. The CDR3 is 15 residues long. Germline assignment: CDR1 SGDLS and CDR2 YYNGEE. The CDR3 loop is CASSVLSGYTDTQYF. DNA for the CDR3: TGTGCCAGCAGCGTACTTAGCGGATACACAGATACGCAGTATTTT. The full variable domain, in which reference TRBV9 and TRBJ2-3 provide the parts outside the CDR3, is DSGVTQTPKHLITATGQRVTLRCSPRSGDLSVYWYQQSLDQGLQFLIQYYNGEERAKGNILERFSAQQFPDLHSELNLSSLELGDSALYFCASSVLSGYTDTQYFGPGTRLTVL.

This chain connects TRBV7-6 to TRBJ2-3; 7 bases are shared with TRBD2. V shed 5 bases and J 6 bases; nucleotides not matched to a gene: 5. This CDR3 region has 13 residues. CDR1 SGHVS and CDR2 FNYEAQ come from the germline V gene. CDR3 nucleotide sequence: TGTGCCAGCAGCCCGGGAGGTGTCGATACGCAGTATTTT. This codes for CASSPGGVDTQYF.

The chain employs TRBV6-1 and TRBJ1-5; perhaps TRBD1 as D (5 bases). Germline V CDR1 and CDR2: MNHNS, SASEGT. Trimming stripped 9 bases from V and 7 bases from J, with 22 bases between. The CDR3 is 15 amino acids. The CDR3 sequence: CASGGRGEGGQPQHF. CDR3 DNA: TGTGCCAGTGGAGGGCGAGGGGAAGGAGGACAGCCCCAGCATTTT.

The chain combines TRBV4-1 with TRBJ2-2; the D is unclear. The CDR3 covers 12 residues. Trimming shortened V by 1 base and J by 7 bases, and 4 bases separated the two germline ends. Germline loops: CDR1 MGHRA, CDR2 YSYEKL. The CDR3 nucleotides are TGCGCCAGCAGCCAAGCAATCGGGGAGCTGTTTTTT. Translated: CASSQAIGELFF.